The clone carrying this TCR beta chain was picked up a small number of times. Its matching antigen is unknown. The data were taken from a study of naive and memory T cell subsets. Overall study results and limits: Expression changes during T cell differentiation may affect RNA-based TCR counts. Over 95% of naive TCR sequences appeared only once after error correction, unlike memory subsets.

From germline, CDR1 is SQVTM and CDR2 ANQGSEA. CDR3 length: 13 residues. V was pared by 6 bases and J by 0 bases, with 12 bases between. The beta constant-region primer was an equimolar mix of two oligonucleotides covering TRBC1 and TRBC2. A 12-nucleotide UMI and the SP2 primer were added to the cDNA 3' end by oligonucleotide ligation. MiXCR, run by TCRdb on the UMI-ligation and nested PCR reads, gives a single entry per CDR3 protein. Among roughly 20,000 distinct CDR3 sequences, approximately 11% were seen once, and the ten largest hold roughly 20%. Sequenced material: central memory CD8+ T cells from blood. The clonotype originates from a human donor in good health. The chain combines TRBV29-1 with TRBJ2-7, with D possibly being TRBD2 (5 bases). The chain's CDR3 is CSVRTGSSYEQYF. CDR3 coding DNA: TGCAGCGTGCGGACGGGGAGCTCCTACGAGCAGTACTTC.